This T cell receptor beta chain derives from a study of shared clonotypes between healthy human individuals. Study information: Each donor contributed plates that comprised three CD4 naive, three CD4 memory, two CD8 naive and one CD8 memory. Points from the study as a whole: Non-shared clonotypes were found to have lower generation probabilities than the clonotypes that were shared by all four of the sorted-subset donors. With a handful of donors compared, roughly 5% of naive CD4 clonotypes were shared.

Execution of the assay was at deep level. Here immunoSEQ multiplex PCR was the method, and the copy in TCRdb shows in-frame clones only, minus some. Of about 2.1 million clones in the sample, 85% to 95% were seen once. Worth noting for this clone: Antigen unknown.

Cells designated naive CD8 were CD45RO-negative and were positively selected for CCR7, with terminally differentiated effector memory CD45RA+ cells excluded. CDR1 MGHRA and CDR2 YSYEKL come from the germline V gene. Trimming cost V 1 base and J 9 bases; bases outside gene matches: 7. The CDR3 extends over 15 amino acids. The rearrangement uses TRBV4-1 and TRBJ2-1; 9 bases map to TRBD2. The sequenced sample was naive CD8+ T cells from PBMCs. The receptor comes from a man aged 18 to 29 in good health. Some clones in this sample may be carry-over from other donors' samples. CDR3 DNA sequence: TGCGCCAGCAGCCAAGTTGCGGGAGGGCGGGCTGAGCAGTTCTTC. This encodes CASSQVAGGRAEQFF.